This T cell receptor beta chain was documented in a study of blood T cell repertoires in COVID-19. Study in general: The United States, Italy and Spain provided the acute and convalescent COVID-19 samples.

CDR3 size: 16 residues. Germline loops: CDR1 SGHDT, CDR2 YYEEEE. The V and J ends lost 5 bases and 3 bases respectively, with 20 bases between them. TCRdb's copy holds only in-frame clones and misses some; the assay was immunoSEQ multiplex PCR. The data hold around 46,000 clones, with 80% to 90% observed a single time. This receptor was taken from a man aged 50-59 years with acute or convalescent COVID-19. The rearrangement joins TRBV5-6 to TRBJ1-1, with TRBD1 as a possible D gene (5 bases). Sequenced input: peripheral blood. CDR3: CASSYPRGAPDTEAFF. CDR3 DNA sequence: TGTGCCAGCAGTTATCCTCGTGGGGCACCGGACACTGAAGCTTTCTTT.